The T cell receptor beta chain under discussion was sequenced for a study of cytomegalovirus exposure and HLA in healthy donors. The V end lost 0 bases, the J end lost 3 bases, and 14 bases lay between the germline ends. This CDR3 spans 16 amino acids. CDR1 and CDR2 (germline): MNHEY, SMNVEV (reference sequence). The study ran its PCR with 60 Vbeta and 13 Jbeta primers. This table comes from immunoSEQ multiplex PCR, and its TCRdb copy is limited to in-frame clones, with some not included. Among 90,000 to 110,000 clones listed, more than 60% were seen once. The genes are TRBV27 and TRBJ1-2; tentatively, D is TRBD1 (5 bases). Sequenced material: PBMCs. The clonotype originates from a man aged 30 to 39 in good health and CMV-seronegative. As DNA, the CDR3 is TGTGCCAGCAGTTTATCCCCCCACGGGGGGGACTATGGCTACACCTTC. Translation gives CASSLSPHGGDYGYTF.